These 26 T cell receptor beta chains came from one sample sequenced in a study of identical twins. TCRdb ran MiXCR on the 5' RACE reads and lists one entry per CDR3 protein. The sample lists about 570,000 distinct CDR3 sequences, nearly 10% occurring once. The same specimen was also included in a second study, on yellow fever vaccine responses in identical twins.

Material: PBMCs. All receptors come from a woman between 18 and 29 years old in good health.

This clonotype appeared a few times. The chain joins TRBV7-8 to TRBJ2-3, with D unclear. The CDR3 runs to 14 residues. Trimming shortened V by 0 bases and J by 4 bases, and 8 bases separated the two germline ends. The germline V gene encodes CDR1 SGHVS and CDR2 FQNEAQ. CDR3 nucleotides: TGTGCCAGCAGCTTAGCGGAACTATCAGATACGCAGTATTTT. Amino acids: CASSLAELSDTQYF.

This clonotype was observed at least ten times. The rearrangement uses TRBV29-1 and TRBJ2-2; 12 bases match TRBD1. After removal of 3 bases from V and 3 bases from J, the junction contained 2 bases not matched to a gene. The CDR3 loop spans 15 amino acids. CDR1 is SQVTM and CDR2 is ANQGSEA in the germline V gene. The CDR3 coding sequence is TGCAGCGTTGAGGGGACAGGGGGCTACACCGGGGAGCTGTTTTTT. Protein sequence: CSVEGTGGYTGELFF.

This clonotype was counted between two and nine times. This sequence joins TRBV29-1 and TRBJ2-1; D not certain. V gave up 7 bases and J gave up 4 bases, with 14 bases separating them. Looked up from germline, CDR1 is SQVTM and CDR2 is ANQGSEA. The CDR3 length is 13 residues. The CDR3, as DNA: TGCAGCGGCCTTTTTGTGATTTACAATGAGCAGTTCTTC. This encodes CSGLFVIYNEQFF.

There are a few counts of this clonotype. The V and J genes are TRBV20-1 and TRBJ2-3, with D hard to call. Germline-derived CDR1 and CDR2 are DFQATT and SNEGSKA (reference sequence). V was cut by 3 bases and J by 7 bases, with 11 bases left in between. The CDR3 is 12 residues long. Written as DNA, the CDR3 is TGCAGTGCTAGGTTCGGAGACTATACGCAGTATTTT. It yields the protein CSARFGDYTQYF.

This clonotype turned up a few times. The V gene is TRBV28, the J gene TRBJ2-7; D unresolved. Looked up from germline, CDR1 is MDHEN and CDR2 is SYDVKM. The CDR3 runs 14 residues. The V end lost 6 bases, the J end lost 2 bases, and 14 bases lay between the germline ends. DNA for the CDR3: TGTGCCAGCAGACCACTCCCTTCAGCCTACGAGCAGTACTTC. It translates to CASRPLPSAYEQYF.

This clonotype was seen a handful of times. The V gene is TRBV19, the J gene TRBJ2-2, with a tentative D call TRBD1 (6 bases). The V end was cut by 9 bases, the J end by 6 bases, with 8 bases between. Germline V gene sequence: CDR1 LNHDA, CDR2 SQIVND (reference sequence). The CDR3 extends over 11 amino acids. Written as DNA, the CDR3 is TGTGCCAGCGCAGGGGCCGGGGAGCTGTTTTTT. Protein sequence: CASAGAGELFF. The variable domain in full, with the rest retrieved from reference TRBV19 and TRBJ2-2, is DGGITQSPKYLFRKEGQNVTLSCEQNLNHDAMYWYRQDPGQGLRLIYYSQIVNDFQKGDIAEGYSVSREKKESFPLTVTSAQKNPTAFYLCASAGAGELFFGEGSRLTVL.

This clonotype was seen a few times. This chain joins TRBV29-1 and TRBJ2-7; 10 positions match TRBD1. Germline-derived CDR1 and CDR2 are SQVTM and ANQGSEA. Trimming cost V 1 base and J 7 bases; bases outside gene matches: 4. The CDR3 extends over 13 amino acids. CDR3 sequence reads: CSVEADRGREQYF. CDR3 nucleotides: TGCAGCGTTGAAGCTGACAGGGGGCGAGAGCAGTACTTC.

The rearrangement links TRBV3-1 to TRBJ2-1; D is uncertain. Germline assignment: CDR1 LGHDT and CDR2 YNNKEL (reference sequence). Trimming pared 9 bases from V and 7 bases from J, leaving 7 bases between. The CDR3 runs 10 residues. The CDR3 protein is CASTLNEQFF. CDR3 coding DNA: TGTGCCAGTACACTTAATGAGCAGTTCTTC.

The chain recombines TRBV5-8 with TRBJ2-5, with D possibly TRBD1 on 6 matching bases. CDR1 is SGHTS and CDR2 is YDEGEE in the germline V gene. Trimming stripped 2 bases from V and 4 bases from J, with 15 bases between. This CDR3 is 15 amino acids long. The CDR3 sequence: CASSLPGRGLETQYF. The CDR3 coding sequence is TGTGCCAGCAGCTTACCGGGCAGGGGATTAGAGACCCAGTACTTC.

The chain carries TRBV24-1 and TRBJ2-1; 12 bases agree with TRBD2. V was clipped by 4 bases and J by 5 bases; unmatched bases: 11. Germline lookup yields CDR1 KGHDR and CDR2 SFDVKD. This CDR3 region has 18 residues. CDR3 region: CATSDPGLAGSYNNEQFF. Written as DNA, the CDR3 is TGTGCCACCAGTGACCCCGGACTAGCGGGAAGCTATAACAATGAGCAGTTCTTC.

This clonotype appeared many times. The chain uses TRBV27 and TRBJ2-7, with TRBD1 as a possible D gene (5 bases). This CDR3 is built from 13 residues. From germline, CDR1 is MNHEY and CDR2 SMNVEV (reference sequence). V dropped 5 bases and J dropped 3 bases, with 11 bases sitting between them. CDR3 nucleotide sequence: TGTGCCAGCAGTAATGACAGATTCTACGAGCAGTACTTC. This codes for CASSNDRFYEQYF.

The CDR3 DNA sequence: TGTGCCAGCAGCTCGTGGACTAACCCCTACGAGCAGTACTTC. Translated: CASSSWTNPYEQYF. The genes are TRBV7-2 and TRBJ2-7; D may be TRBD2 (6 bases). The CDR3 is made up of 14 amino acids. CDR1 is SGHTA and CDR2 is FQGNSA in the germline V gene. Trimming shortened V by 4 bases and J by 2 bases, and 12 bases separated the two germline ends.

There are many counts of this clonotype. This rearrangement joins TRBV18 to TRBJ2-7; 8 bases fit TRBD1. This CDR3 spans 14 amino acids. The germline gives CDR1 KGHSH, CDR2 LQKENI. The ends lost 5 bases at V and 0 bases at J; junction bases unmatched: 3. The CDR3 sequence is CASSGTGSSYEQYF. Here the CDR3 DNA reads TGTGCCAGCTCAGGGACAGGTAGCTCCTACGAGCAGTACTTC.

This chain connects TRBV7-2 to TRBJ2-6; TRBD1 agrees at 7 bases. V was clipped by 0 bases and J by 4 bases; unmatched bases: 9. The CDR3 totals 18 residues. Germline CDR1 SGHTA, CDR2 FQGNSA. DNA for the CDR3: TGTGCCAGCAGCTTAGCCTTTACAGGGGCGGAAGGGGCCAACGTCCTGACTTTC. Translating gives CASSLAFTGAEGANVLTF.

This clonotype was picked up many times. The chain couples TRBV7-2 to TRBJ2-7; TRBD2 matches at 7 bases. The CDR3 loop spans 14 amino acids. Germline values: CDR1 SGHTA, CDR2 FQGNSA. The trim removed 4 bases at V and 3 bases at J, leaving 6 bases unmatched. As DNA, the CDR3 is TGTGCCAGCAGCTCCGGGACTACAAACTACGAGCAGTACTTC. It encodes CASSSGTTNYEQYF.

This clonotype was recorded many times. The V call is TRBV4-1, the J call TRBJ2-1; D gene unclear. The V gene lost 0 bases and the J gene lost 4 bases, with 10 bases spanning the gap. The CDR3 is made up of 15 amino acids. Germline V CDR1 and CDR2: MGHRA, YSYEKL. The CDR3 sequence: CASSQERVRYNEQFF. CDR3 bases: TGCGCCAGCAGCCAAGAACGCGTGAGATACAATGAGCAGTTCTTC.

There are a few counts of this clonotype. The chain links TRBV21-1 to TRBJ2-7; the table's D gene call, TRBD1, was not cross checked with the DNA. TRBV21-1 is designated a pseudogene. CDR3 length equals 16 residues. CDR3 sequence (DNA): TGTGCCAGCAGCAGGGTGGGGACAGGGGAGCCCTACGAGCAGTACTTC. It is translated as CASSRVGTGEPYEQYF.

The rearrangement links TRBV3-1 to TRBJ2-1, with a tentative D call TRBD2 (5 bases). Germline assignment: CDR1 LGHDT and CDR2 YNNKEL (reference sequence). The CDR3 spans 13 residues. Between the trimmed V and J ends, which lost 2 bases and 9 bases, there was a span of 11 bases. Here the CDR3 DNA reads TGTGCCAGCAGCCAAATTATAGAGGGTGAGCAGTTCTTC. This codes for CASSQIIEGEQFF.

The rearrangement joins TRBV23-1 to TRBJ2-7; TRBD2 might be the D (5 bases). TRBV23-1 is an ORF; its function is uncertain. V was clipped by 6 bases and J by 0 bases, with 15 bases between them. The CDR3 is made up of 15 amino acids. The CDR3 sequence is CASSRERRVSYEQYF. DNA of the CDR3: TGCGCCAGCAGCCGTGAGCGGAGAGTCTCCTACGAGCAGTACTTC.

This clonotype was counted ten times or more. The chain carries TRBV20-1 and TRBJ1-4; D is uncertain. CDR1 is DFQATT and CDR2 is SNEGSKA in the germline V gene (reference sequence). This CDR3 comprises 12 residues. Trimming shortened V by 3 bases and J by 4 bases, and 6 bases separated the two germline ends. CDR3: CSASSFNEKLFF. The CDR3 region has the DNA TGCAGTGCTAGTTCCTTTAATGAAAAACTGTTTTTT.

This clonotype showed up just a few times. This chain uses TRBV6-1 with TRBJ2-5, with 7 nucleotides matching TRBD1. The V gene's germline CDR1 is MNHNS and CDR2 SASEGT. The CDR3 runs to 16 residues. Unmatched junction bases numbered 16, after V lost 7 bases and J lost 5 bases. In DNA, the CDR3 is TGTGCCAGCACCTCCCTGCTGACAGGGTTGGGGGAGACCCAGTACTTC. It specifies CASTSLLTGLGETQYF.

The sample holds many counts of this clonotype. This chain connects TRBV6-5 to TRBJ1-3; unclear D gene. Germline values: CDR1 MNHEY, CDR2 SVGAGI. V was pared by 0 bases and J by 7 bases, with 1 base between. The CDR3 runs to 11 residues. The CDR3 DNA is TGTGCCAGCAGTTACTCCAACACCATATATTTT. This codes for CASSYSNTIYF.

The rearrangement joins TRBV7-3 to TRBJ2-1; 10 positions agree with TRBD1. V shed 0 bases, J shed 2 bases, and the junction held 13 bases outside the gene matches. The CDR3 contains 20 residues. Germline assignment: CDR1 SGHTA and CDR2 FQGTGA. The DNA for the CDR3 is TGTGCCAGCAGCTTAACGACAGGGGGCGTTAGCGGGGTTACCTACAATGAGCAGTTCTTC. Protein sequence: CASSLTTGGVSGVTYNEQFF. Full variable domain (missing parts from reference TRBV7-3 and TRBJ2-1): GAGVSQTPSNKVTEKGKYVELRCDPISGHTALYWYRQSLGQGPEFLIYFQGTGAADDSGLPNDRFFAVRPEGSVSTLKIQRTERGDSAVYLCASSLTTGGVSGVTYNEQFFGPGTRLTVL.

The CDR3 spells CASSLVQADTGELFF. The CDR3, as DNA: TGCGCCAGCAGCTTGGTTCAGGCGGACACCGGGGAGCTGTTTTTT. The V and J genes are TRBV5-1 and TRBJ2-2, with D uncertain. The CDR3 contains 15 residues. The V end was cut by 0 bases, the J end by 3 bases, with 9 bases between. Germline CDR1 and CDR2: SGHRS and YFSETQ.

The CDR3: CASRPGLAGGRGYNEQFF. The CDR3 DNA reads as TGTGCCAGCAGACCCGGACTAGCGGGGGGCCGGGGCTACAATGAGCAGTTCTTC. The chain recombines TRBV2 with TRBJ2-1; TRBD2 agrees at 14 bases. V gave up 6 bases and J gave up 3 bases; unmatched junction bases: 10. Germline CDR1 and CDR2: SNHLY and FYNNEI. The length of the CDR3 is 18 residues.

The V and J genes are TRBV29-1 and TRBJ2-1, with 9 bases that match TRBD2. The trim removed 6 bases at V and 6 bases at J, leaving 18 bases unmatched. The CDR3 sequence is 17 residues long. From germline, CDR1 is SQVTM and CDR2 ANQGSEA. In nucleotides, the CDR3 is TGCAGCGTACCCGCTGGGTCCTTGCGGGGGGGGGCCAATGAGCAGTTCTTC. Amino acids: CSVPAGSLRGGANEQFF.